This TCR beta chain was captured in a study of cytomegalovirus exposure and HLA in healthy donors. Regarding the study as a whole: Among TCR sequences, most were rare, though some public TCRs appeared in many donors. Reportedly, cytomegalovirus status was diagnosed with high sensitivity and specificity. That first-cohort TCR clusters tended to co-occur in the 100 to 150 validation repertoires was found in a later analysis. Associated with cytomegalovirus, according to the listing, were some 150 TCR beta chains.

Profiling relied on immunoSEQ multiplex PCR, and the TCRdb table lists in-frame clones only, not all of them. This sample has fewer than 350,000 clones, with around nine tenths found just once. The CDR3 has 14 amino acids. The V gene's germline CDR1 is KGHSH and CDR2 LQKENI. V lost 5 bases and J lost 4, with 14 bases in between. Turning to this clone: The antigen is unknown.

The V call is TRBV18, the J call TRBJ1-1; a possible D gene is TRBD1 (6 bases). This receptor was taken from a woman aged 18-35 years in good health and CMV-seronegative. Input material: PBMCs. The CDR3 DNA reads as TGTGCCAGCTCAAGAAACAGGGAGTTCACTGAAGCTTTCTTT. Translation gives CASSRNREFTEAFF.